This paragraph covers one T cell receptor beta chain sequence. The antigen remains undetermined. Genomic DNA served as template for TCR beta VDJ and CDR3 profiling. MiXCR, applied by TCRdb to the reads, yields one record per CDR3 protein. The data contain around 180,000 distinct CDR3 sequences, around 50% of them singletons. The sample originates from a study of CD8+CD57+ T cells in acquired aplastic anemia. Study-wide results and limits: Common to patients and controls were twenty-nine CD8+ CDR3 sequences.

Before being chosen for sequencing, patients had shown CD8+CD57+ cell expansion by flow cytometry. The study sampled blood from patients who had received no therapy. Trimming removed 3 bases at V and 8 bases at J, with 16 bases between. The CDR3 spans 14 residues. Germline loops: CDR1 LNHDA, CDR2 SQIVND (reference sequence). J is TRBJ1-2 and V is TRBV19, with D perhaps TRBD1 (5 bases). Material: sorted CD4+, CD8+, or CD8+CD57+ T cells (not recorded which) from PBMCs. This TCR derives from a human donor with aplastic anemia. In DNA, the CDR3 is TGTGCCAGTAGTATGGGCGCAGGGTTTGACGGCTACACCTTC. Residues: CASSMGAGFDGYTF.